Shown below are 7 T cell receptor beta chains from a single sample sequenced in a study of blood T cell repertoires in COVID-19. The data were produced by immunoSEQ multiplex PCR, yet TCRdb's version contains in-frame clones alone and is incomplete. The sample consists of some 340,000 clones, 75% to 90% of them appearing once. Sequencing used peripheral blood. The origin of the receptors is a woman younger than 35 with acute or convalescent COVID-19.

This sequence joins TRBV29-1 and TRBJ1-1; a possible D gene is TRBD1 (6 bases). CDR3 size: 11 residues. CDR1 and CDR2 (germline): SQVTM, ANQGSEA. V was pared by 6 bases and J by 8 bases, with 13 bases between. The CDR3 DNA reads as TGCAGCGTGCGCAGTCAGGGGGAAGCTTTCTTT. This translates into CSVRSQGEAFF.

The V and J genes are TRBV27 and TRBJ1-6; D is possibly TRBD1 (6 bases). The germline V gene has CDR1 MNHEY and CDR2 SMNVEV (reference sequence). The V gene lost 8 bases and the J gene lost 8 bases, with 10 bases spanning the gap. The CDR3 length is 12 residues. The CDR3 DNA reads as TGTGCCAGCCAGGACAGAGATTCACCCCTCCACTTT. Amino acids: CASQDRDSPLHF.

This chain uses TRBV10-1 with TRBJ1-6, with TRBD1 matching over 10 bases. The CDR3 covers 14 residues. CDR1 is WNHNN, CDR2 SYGVQD, per germline (reference sequence). Germline trimming cut 4 bases from V and 10 bases from J; bases unmatched to any gene: 4. In DNA form, the CDR3 reads TGCGCCAGCAGTGCTGGACAGGGGGGATCACCCCTCCACTTT. As protein: CASSAGQGGSPLHF.

The V and J genes are TRBV11-2 and TRBJ2-1, with 9 positions matching TRBD2. Germline V gene data show CDR1 as SGHAT and CDR2 as FQNNGV. The CDR3 has 17 residues. Losses at the gene ends were 5 bases for V and 0 bases for J; bases not matched to a gene: 8. The CDR3 nucleotides are TGTGCCAGCAGCCAACTAGCGGGCAATCCCTCCTACAATGAGCAGTTCTTC. Protein: CASSQLAGNPSYNEQFF.

The genes are TRBV6-1 and TRBJ1-1; possibly TRBD1 for D (5 bases). V shed 3 bases and J shed 6 bases, with 8 bases lying between them. The CDR3 sequence is 12 residues long. CDR1 and CDR2 from the germline V gene are MNHNS and SASEGT. As DNA, the CDR3 is TGTGCCAGCAGTGACAGGGTCGCTGAAGCTTTCTTT. Protein: CASSDRVAEAFF.

The gene calls are TRBV24-1 and TRBJ1-6, with 7 nucleotides matching TRBD1. Unmatched junction bases numbered 8, after V lost 12 bases and J lost 7 bases. CDR3 length equals 13 residues. Per the germline V gene, CDR1 is KGHDR and CDR2 is SFDVKD. The DNA of the CDR3 is TGTGCCTCACAGGGGATGAGAAATTCACCCCTCCACTTT. This encodes CASQGMRNSPLHF.

As concerns this clone: Different DNA sequences within this sample yield the same CDR3. The V gene is TRBV3-1 (or the pseudogene TRBV3-2), the J gene TRBJ2-7; 10 nucleotides agree with TRBD2. Germline CDR1 LGHDT, CDR2 YNNKEL (reference sequence). CDR3 size: 15 residues. V was clipped by 4 bases and J by 1 base; unmatched bases: 4. Here the CDR3 reads CASSLIAGGSYEQYF. The CDR3 bases are TGTGCCAGCAGCCTGATAGCGGGAGGATCCTACGAGCAGTACTTC.